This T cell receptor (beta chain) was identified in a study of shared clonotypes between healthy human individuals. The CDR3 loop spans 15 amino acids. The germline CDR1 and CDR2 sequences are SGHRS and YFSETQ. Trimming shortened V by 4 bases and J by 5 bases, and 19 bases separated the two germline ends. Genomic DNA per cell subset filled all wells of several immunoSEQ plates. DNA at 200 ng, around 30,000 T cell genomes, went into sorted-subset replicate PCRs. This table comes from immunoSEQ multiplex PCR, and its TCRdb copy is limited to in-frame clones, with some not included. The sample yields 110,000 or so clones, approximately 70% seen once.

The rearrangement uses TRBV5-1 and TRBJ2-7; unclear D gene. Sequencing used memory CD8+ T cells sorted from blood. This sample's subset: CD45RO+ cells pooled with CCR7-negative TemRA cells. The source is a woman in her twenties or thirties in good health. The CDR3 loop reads CASSPLTGRPDEQYF. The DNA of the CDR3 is TGCGCCAGCAGCCCGCTGACGGGTAGACCTGACGAGCAGTACTTC.